This TCR beta chain was documented in a study of cytomegalovirus exposure and HLA in healthy donors. Primers for the PCR totalled 60 Vbeta and 13 Jbeta. TCRdb's table, derived via immunoSEQ multiplex PCR, lists solely in-frame clones and lacks some. The table has 130,000 or so clones, over 70% seen once. Regarding this clone: A read error may produce the germline difference seen at one junction end.

The CDR3 has 13 amino acids. Looked up from germline, CDR1 is MNHEY and CDR2 is SMNVEV (reference sequence). The sequence came from a woman between 40 and 55 years old in good health and CMV-seropositive. The chain couples TRBV27 to TRBJ2-7; 8 nucleotides align to TRBD2. The specimen was PBMCs. The DNA of the CDR3 is TGTGCCACCAGTTGGACCGTAGCGGGAGAGCAGTACTTC. This codes for CATSWTVAGEQYF.